This T cell receptor (beta chain) was sequenced during a study of T cell changes during pregnancy in multiple sclerosis. The assay was immunoSEQ multiplex PCR, and TCRdb's table has in-frame clones only and misses some. The sample lists under 40,000 clones, 90% seen once, with about 5.2% in the top ten. Germline V gene data show CDR1 as LGHNA and CDR2 as YNFKEQ. The CDR3 runs to 15 residues. V was clipped by 1 base and J by 6 bases; unmatched bases: 1. The receptor comes from a female donor in good health, enrolled as a control in a pregnancy study. This sequence joins TRBV4-2 and TRBJ2-2, with 11 bases aligning to TRBD1. Sequenced material: peripheral blood, taken in the third trimester of pregnancy. CDR3 in amino acids: CASSQAGQGAGELFF. The DNA for the CDR3 is TGTGCCAGCAGCCAAGCGGGACAGGGGGCCGGGGAGCTGTTTTTT.